This is a list of T cell receptor beta chains from one sample in a study of CXCR3-negative and CXCR3-positive naive CD8 T cells. Reanalyzing the 5' RACE reads, TCRdb keeps one entry per CDR3 protein, without DNA. The sample has roughly 7,200 distinct CDR3 sequences. The sequencing input was naive CXCR3+ CD8+ T cells from blood. The source of these receptors is a human donor in good health. Some clones in this sample may be carry-over from other donors' samples. Each CDR3 is given with its conserved first and last residue. Only some rows state a clone size, as once, few, many or a class for expanded clones.

j_call clone_size v_call cdr3_aa
TRBJ2-2 . TRBV9 CASSAYRDSTGELFF
TRBJ2-5 . TRBV11-2 CASSQAALGRQETQYF
TRBJ1-1 . TRBV21-1 CASSNRYREEGEMNTEAFF
TRBJ2-1 . TRBV11-2 CASSTRDWINEQFF
TRBJ2-7 medium-sized TRBV20-1 CSASQSGQIPSYEQYF
TRBJ2-7 medium-sized TRBV7-6 CASSLALGGAYEQYF
TRBJ2-1 . TRBV20-1 CSHSLLSGQTYNEQFF
TRBJ2-7 . TRBV29-1 CSVEAPGGLYEQYF
TRBJ2-3 . TRBV6-6 CASSYVAATDTQYF
TRBJ2-1 . TRBV3-1 CASSQVGEAREQFF
TRBJ2-2 medium-sized TRBV21-1 CASRVRGMFVTGELFF
TRBJ2-1 . TRBV2 CASSGWIHNEQFF
TRBJ2-1 medium-sized TRBV7-3 CASSHPPGLVEKEQFF
TRBJ2-7 . TRBV3-1 CASSPGDASYEQYF
TRBJ1-6 . TRBV27 CASSWDPGTNSPLHF
TRBJ2-7 . TRBV29-1 CSVAGQGYEQYF
TRBJ2-2 . TRBV25-1 CASSERGNTGELFF
TRBJ1-2 . TRBV7-9 CASSLETVDYGYTF
TRBJ1-4 . TRBV20-1 CSARDLADTNEKLFF
TRBJ2-5 . TRBV2 CASEPAQETQYF
TRBJ2-1 medium-sized TRBV29-1 CSVDRGSYNEQFF
TRBJ1-3 . TRBV6-6 CASSHGLTGGMSYTIYF